These T cell receptor beta chains were read from a single sample in a study of blood T cell repertoires in COVID-19. Produced via immunoSEQ multiplex PCR; TCRdb's table is partial and in-frame only. The sample yields around 300,000 clones, around 90% seen once. Material: peripheral blood. These receptor sequences come from a young man with active or convalescent COVID-19. CDR3s include the opening cysteine and the closing phenylalanine or tryptophan. The D gene is left open where the match is weak. Some rows mark clone size as missing; the rest say once, few, many or name a class of expanded clone.

j_call | d_call | clone_size | v_call | cdr3_nt | cdr3_aa
TRBJ1-3 | TRBD1 | NA | TRBV27 | TGTGCCAGCAGGCCCGGGACAGTCTCTGGAAACACCATATATTTT | CASRPGTVSGNTIYF
TRBJ1-1 | TRBD1 | NA | TRBV19 | TGTGCCAGTAGTCCTACCCCAGGGGGCATCACTGAAGCTTTCTTT | CASSPTPGGITEAFF
TRBJ1-1 | NA | NA | TRBV18 | TGTGCCAGCTCACCAGAGGTGGCACCTTACTCCAACACTGAAGCTTTCTTT | CASSPEVAPYSNTEAFF
TRBJ2-1 | NA | once | TRBV25-1 | TGTGCCAGCAGTAGGACAGCGAATGGGGAGCAGTTCTTC | CASSRTANGEQFF
TRBJ1-2 | TRBD1 | NA | TRBV5-3 | TGTGCCAAAAAGCCGGGACAGAGAGAACCTTATGGCTACACCTTC | CAKKPGQREPYGYTF
TRBJ2-7 | TRBD1 | NA | TRBV18 | TGTGCCAGCTCACCAGGTTGGGACAGGGTCTACGAGCAGTACTTC | CASSPGWDRVYEQYF
TRBJ2-3 | TRBD1 | NA | TRBV7-2 | TGTGCCAGCAGCTTCGTCGGCAGGGGGACAGATACGCAGTATTTT | CASSFVGRGTDTQYF
TRBJ1-1 | NA | NA | TRBV27 | TGTGCCAGCAGTTTCTCTGGGGGGACTGAAGCTTTCTTT | CASSFSGGTEAFF
TRBJ1-4 | TRBD1 | NA | TRBV6-5 | TGTGCCAGCAGCCGGGACAGGGGACGCGAAAAACTGTTTTTT | CASSRDRGREKLFF
TRBJ1-2 | NA | once | TRBV10-3 | TGTGCCATCAGTGAGACAGGGACGTCCCTAAACTATGGCTACACCTTC | CAISETGTSLNYGYTF